The 31 T cell receptor beta chains below come from one sample, sequenced in a study of molecular identifiers for immune sequencing clone quantification. A single record per CDR3 protein comes from TCRdb applying MiXCR to the PCR reads. The sample contains some 100,000 distinct CDR3 sequences, around a fifth of which appear only once. The sequencing sample was made of naive CD8+ T cells from blood, with Jurkat cell RNA spiked in. Sample subset: FACS-sorted CD8+CD4-CCR7+CD45RA+ naive T cells. The receptors shown here come from a human donor in good health. Some libraries in this study had Jurkat cell RNA spiked in.

This clonotype has a count of ten or more. This chain connects TRBV7-9 to TRBJ1-5; unclear D gene. This CDR3 comprises 11 residues. The germline gives CDR1 SEHNR, CDR2 FQNEAQ (reference sequence). V lost 6 bases to trimming and J lost 4 bases, with 4 bases between them. CDR3 bases: TGTGCCAGCAGTTCTAATCAGCCCCAGCATTTT. Its translation is CASSSNQPQHF.

As concerns this clonotype: At one boundary the junction diverges from the germline segment, which might be a read error. The V gene is TRBV7-6, the J gene TRBJ1-4, with a tentative D call TRBD1 (6 bases). CDR3 size: 14 residues. Germline values: CDR1 SGHVS, CDR2 FNYEAQ. CDR3 DNA: TGTGCCAGCAGCTTAGAGGGGGGTATGGAAAAACTGGTTTTT. Translated: CASSLEGGMEKLVF.

This clonotype was recorded at least ten times. This chain joins TRBV5-8 and TRBJ2-7; no firm D call. Germline V gives CDR1 SGHTS, CDR2 YDEGEE. Between the trimmed V and J ends, which lost 1 base and 0 bases, there was a span of 11 bases. This CDR3 has 15 amino acids. The CDR3 sequence: CASSLFPGSSYEQYF. The CDR3 nucleotides are TGTGCCAGCAGCTTGTTCCCCGGTAGCTCCTACGAGCAGTACTTC.

There are a few counts of this clonotype. A single base separates this from a much larger clone, so it may be a read error. V and J are TRBV12-5 and TRBJ1-2; 11 bases map to TRBD1. CDR1 and CDR2 (germline): LGHNT, FRNRAP. This CDR3 has 15 amino acids. Trimming removed 3 bases from V and 6 bases from J; junction bases left unmatched: 6. As DNA, the CDR3 is TGTGCTAGTGGTTTTCGGACAGGGGGCGCGGATGGCTACACCTTC. This sequence encodes CASGFRTGGADGYTF.

This clonotype was recorded at least ten times. The chain joins TRBV5-1 to TRBJ2-7; D remains ambiguous. Germline values: CDR1 SGHRS, CDR2 YFSETQ. The CDR3 totals 15 residues. The V gene lost 0 bases and the J gene lost 0 bases, with 10 bases spanning the gap. Here the CDR3 reads CASSLEPGSSYEQYF. In DNA form, the CDR3 reads TGCGCCAGCAGCTTGGAACCGGGCAGCTCCTACGAGCAGTACTTC.

This clonotype was detected many times. J is TRBJ1-2 and V is TRBV2; maybe TRBD1 (6 bases). Germline CDR1 is SNHLY and CDR2 is FYNNEI. V was trimmed by 7 bases and J by 8 bases, leaving 17 bases between them. CDR3 length: 13 amino acids. The CDR3 DNA follows: TGTGCCAGCACCCTGGGGGGGCAGAGGGGCTACACCTTC. Amino acid sequence: CASTLGGQRGYTF.

Many counts were recorded for this clonotype. The chain employs TRBV19 and TRBJ1-3; D unresolved. V was trimmed by 9 bases and J by 4 bases, leaving 22 bases between them. The CDR3 sequence is 16 residues long. Germline V gene lookup returns CDR1 LNHDA and CDR2 SQIVND (reference sequence). CDR3 amino acids: CASTTNTGKGGNTIYF. The CDR3 nucleotides are TGTGCCAGCACCACCAACACCGGGAAAGGCGGAAACACCATATATTTT.

This clonotype was counted at least ten times. CDR3 residues: CASSYQDRENTEAFF. The CDR3 nucleotides are TGTGCCAGCAGTTACCAGGACAGAGAAAACACTGAAGCTTTCTTT. The genes are TRBV6-5 and TRBJ1-1, with D maybe TRBD1 (6 bases). Trimming removed 2 bases from V and 2 bases from J, with 12 bases in between. The CDR3 runs to 15 residues. Germline V gene lookup returns CDR1 MNHEY and CDR2 SVGAGI.

The rearrangement joins TRBV7-2 to TRBJ1-1; D gene unclear. V lost 8 bases and J 5 bases, leaving 9 bases between the germline ends. The CDR3 sequence is 11 residues long. Germline CDR1 SGHTA, CDR2 FQGNSA. In nucleotides, the CDR3 is TGTGCCAGCGGCCTGGGGACTGAAGCTTTCTTT. Amino acids: CASGLGTEAFF.

Ten or more counts support this clonotype. The V gene is TRBV19, the J gene TRBJ1-2; D unclear. The CDR3 has 15 amino acids. V dropped 5 bases and J dropped 0 bases, with 13 bases sitting between them. In germline, CDR1 is LNHDA, CDR2 SQIVND (reference sequence). The CDR3 nucleotides read TGTGCCAGTAGTGAAACAGCCACCGCTAACTATGGCTACACCTTC. It translates to CASSETATANYGYTF.

As to this clonotype: Being one base from a much bigger clone, this may be a read error. The V call is TRBV28, the J call TRBJ2-1, with 10 bases matching TRBD2. After removal of 10 bases from V and 16 bases from J, the junction contained 22 bases not matched to a gene. Looked up from germline, CDR1 is MDHEN and CDR2 is SYDVKM. The CDR3 runs to 15 residues. This CDR3 reads CATRKDPGLARAFFF. CDR3 DNA: TGTGCCACGAGAAAAGATCCGGGACTAGCGAGAGCCTTTTTCTTC.

This clonotype has only a few counts. A much larger clone differs by one base, so this may be a read error. CDR3 coding DNA: TGTGCTAGTGCCCAAGGCAGAACCTACGAGCAGTACTTC. Residues: CASAQGRTYEQYF. This chain uses TRBV12-5 with TRBJ2-7; no clear D. Between the trimmed V and J ends, which lost 7 bases and 2 bases, there was a span of 12 bases. The CDR3 sequence is 13 residues long. Germline V gene lookup returns CDR1 LGHNT and CDR2 FRNRAP.

With regard to this clonotype: A much larger clone sits a single nucleotide away, making a read error possible. The rearrangement joins TRBV4-2 to TRBJ1-1; the D is unclear. Germline CDR1 LGHNA, CDR2 YNFKEQ. The CDR3 spans 14 residues. The V end was cut by 1 base, the J end by 9 bases, with 15 bases between. In DNA form, the CDR3 reads TGTGCCAGCAGCCAAGTCCCAGTACCGACTAAAGCTTTCTTT. The encoded protein is CASSQVPVPTKAFF.

In this sample, this clonotype turned up many times. The CDR3 nucleotides are TGTGCCAGCTCACCACCGGGGGAGGTATTTTCCACAGATACGCAGTATTTT. Its translation is CASSPPGEVFSTDTQYF. The V gene is TRBV18, the J gene TRBJ2-3; TRBD2 is a possible D gene (6 bases). The length of the CDR3 is 17 residues. Trimming cost V 0 bases and J 2 bases, with 15 bases left between them. Germline values: CDR1 KGHSH, CDR2 LQKENI.

This clonotype has ten or more counts. The genes are TRBV14 and TRBJ1-2; TRBD1 aligns across 12 bases. The ends lost 4 bases at V and 3 bases at J; junction bases unmatched: 9. CDR3 length equals 17 residues. Germline CDR1 is SGHDN and CDR2 is FVKESK. CDR3 amino acids: CASSLPGQGAFDYGYTF. For the CDR3, the DNA is TGTGCCAGCAGCCTACCGGGACAGGGGGCTTTCGACTATGGCTACACCTTC.

Note on this clonotype: This may stem from a read error, because a much larger clone lies one nucleotide away. V is TRBV3-1 and J is TRBJ2-4; the match to TRBD2 covers 7 bases. This CDR3 spans 17 amino acids. Germline values: CDR1 LGHDT, CDR2 YNNKEL (reference sequence). CDR3 nucleotide sequence: TGTGCCAGCAACCAAGATTTCCTAGCGGAAGCCAAAAACATTCAGTACTTC. Residues: CASNQDFLAEAKNIQYF.

This clonotype came up a few times. The rearrangement joins TRBV12-3 or TRBV12-4 to TRBJ2-5; D gene unclear. V was shortened by 3 bases and J by 1 base, with 6 bases between the two germline ends. There are 13 residues in the CDR3. CDR3 sequence: CASSFEFQETQYF. The DNA for the CDR3 is TGTGCCAGCAGTTTTGAGTTCCAAGAGACCCAGTACTTC.

This clonotype appeared many times. In DNA form, the CDR3 reads TGTGCCAGCAGCGTAGATCTAGCGGGGGGCCCCGCGGGGGATACGCAGTATTTT. It codes for CASSVDLAGGPAGDTQYF. The chain joins TRBV9 to TRBJ2-3; 11 bases line up with TRBD2. Germline CDR1 is SGDLS and CDR2 is YYNGEE. This CDR3 region has 18 residues. Trimming at V came to 0 bases and at J to 6 bases, leaving 12 bases not matched to a gene.

Comment on this clonotype: This sequence may be a read error, since a much larger clone differs from it by one base. The V call is TRBV13, the J call TRBJ2-7, with no clear D. Germline CDR1 is PRHDT and CDR2 is FYEKMQ (reference sequence). The CDR3 extends over 13 amino acids. V gave up 6 bases and J gave up 9 bases, with 18 bases separating them. In nucleotides, the CDR3 is TGTGCCAGCAGTTCCACCGACCCCTTTCGGCAGTACTTC. Translation: CASSSTDPFRQYF.

This clonotype was counted ten times or more. The chain recombines TRBV7-2 with TRBJ2-7; D unresolved. V lost 3 bases, J lost 3 bases, and 9 bases lay in between. The CDR3 has 13 amino acids. Germline V gene lookup returns CDR1 SGHTA and CDR2 FQGNSA. The CDR3 bases are TGTGCCAGCAGCTTTTCGCCAGGCTACGAGCAGTACTTC. This encodes CASSFSPGYEQYF.

As for this clonotype: Just one base apart from a much larger clone, this may be a read error. The genes are TRBV4-3 and TRBJ1-4; D may be TRBD1 (5 bases). Germline V gene data show CDR1 as LGHNA and CDR2 as YSLEER. This CDR3 is 15 amino acids long. Trimming stripped 5 bases from V and 7 bases from J, with 17 bases between. CDR3 region: CASSETLGASEKLFF. As DNA, the CDR3 is TGCGCCAGCAGCGAGACACTCGGGGCCTCTGAAAAACTGTTTTTT.

The sample holds one count of this clonotype. V gene TRBV23-1 combines with J gene TRBJ1-2; no clear D. TRBV23-1 counts as an open reading frame of uncertain function. The CDR3 totals 15 residues. The V and J ends lost 3 bases and 7 bases respectively, with 18 bases between them. The CDR3 sequence: CASSQDRPTRGGYTF. The CDR3 DNA reads as TGCGCCAGCAGTCAGGATCGCCCCACTCGGGGTGGCTACACCTTC.

A note on this clonotype: No conserved phenylalanine or tryptophan is present at the end of the CDR3, so a read error is the likely explanation. The gene calls are TRBV7-9 and TRBJ2-5; unclear D gene. The CDR3 consists of 13 residues. The germline V gene has CDR1 SEHNR and CDR2 FQNEAQ (reference sequence). The CDR3 DNA is TGCGCCTTCCCCTCGGCGGCGGAAGAGACCCAGTACATC. Translating gives CAFPSAAEETQYI.

This clonotype has a count of ten or more. The rearrangement joins TRBV28 to TRBJ2-1; TRBD2 matches 8 bases. V lost 9 bases, J lost 4 bases, and 5 bases stayed unmatched. Germline values: CDR1 MDHEN, CDR2 SYDVKM. This CDR3 is built from 13 residues. CDR3 amino acids: CASGLADYNEQFF. CDR3 nucleotides: TGTGCCAGTGGACTAGCTGATTACAATGAGCAGTTCTTC.

This clonotype was detected many times. The chain recombines TRBV3-1 with TRBJ2-7; D not resolved. The CDR3 totals 13 residues. Trimming removed 3 bases from V and 2 bases from J, with 8 bases in between. Per germline, CDR1 LGHDT and CDR2 YNNKEL (reference sequence). CDR3 protein: CASSQGVPYEQYF. The CDR3 DNA is TGTGCCAGCAGCCAGGGCGTGCCCTACGAGCAGTACTTC.

The chain has TRBV2 and TRBJ2-5; 10 bases fit TRBD1. Unmatched junction bases numbered 4, after V lost 4 bases and J lost 5 bases. The germline CDR1 and CDR2 sequences are SNHLY and FYNNEI. The CDR3 is made up of 14 amino acids. As DNA, the CDR3 is TGTGCCAGCAGTGCGACAGGGGGCTGTGAGACCCAGTACTTC. Amino acids: CASSATGGCETQYF. The full variable domain, rest sourced from reference TRBV2 and TRBJ2-5, is EPEVTQTPSHQVTQMGQEVILRCVPISNHLYFYWYRQILGQKVEFLVSFYNNEISEKSEIFDDQFSVERPDGSNFTLKIRSTKLEDSAMYFCASSATGGCETQYFGPGTRLLVL.

As for this clonotype: This may arise from a read error, as a much more abundant clone is one base away. The chain uses TRBV5-6 and TRBJ1-3; no clear D. V lost 1 base, J lost 9 bases, and 11 bases lay in between. The CDR3 has 13 residues. The germline V gene has CDR1 SGHDT and CDR2 YYEEEE. The chain's CDR3 is CASSLWVETTIYF. CDR3 sequence (DNA): TGTGCCAGCAGCTTGTGGGTCGAAACCACCATATATTTT.

In this sample, this clonotype turned up many times. The chain recombines TRBV7-2 with TRBJ2-5; 7 bases align to TRBD1. The CDR3 spans 15 residues. Germline V gene sequence: CDR1 SGHTA, CDR2 FQGNSA. V gave up 6 bases and J gave up 4 bases; unmatched junction bases: 11. CDR3 sequence: CASRDHRGRRETQYF. The CDR3 bases are TGTGCCAGCAGAGATCACAGGGGCCGCCGAGAGACCCAGTACTTC. The full variable domain, in which reference TRBV7-2 and TRBJ2-5 provide the parts outside the CDR3, is GAGVSQSPSNKVTEKGKDVELRCDPISGHTALYWYRQSLGQGLEFLIYFQGNSAPDKSGLPSDRFSAERTGGSVSTLTIQRTQQEDSAVYLCASRDHRGRRETQYFGPGTRLLVL.

Here the CDR3 DNA reads TGTGCCATCAGTGACGGGGACACTCGCTACACCTTC. It encodes CAISDGDTRYTF. V usage is TRBV10-3 and J usage is TRBJ1-2; tentative D call: TRBD1 (6 bases). The V gene's germline CDR1 is ENHRY and CDR2 SYGVKD. The CDR3 consists of 12 residues. The ends were cut back, 3 bases at V and 9 bases at J, with 11 bases in the middle.

This clonotype was observed many times. The rearrangement links TRBV7-9 to TRBJ2-3; D is uncertain. Germline CDR1 and CDR2: SEHNR and FQNEAQ (reference sequence). V dropped 4 bases and J dropped 4 bases, with 6 bases sitting between them. The CDR3 is 12 amino acids. Here the CDR3 reads CASSSPADTQYF. Written as DNA, the CDR3 is TGTGCCAGCAGCTCCCCGGCAGATACGCAGTATTTT.

This clonotype was seen at least ten times. The J gene is TRBJ2-5, the V gene TRBV7-9; a weak D match, TRBD2 (6 bases). Germline-derived CDR1 and CDR2 are SEHNR and FQNEAQ (reference sequence). The ends were cut back, 5 bases at V and 1 base at J, with 14 bases in the middle. The CDR3 contains 15 residues. The chain's CDR3 is CASSPYRDFQETQYF. The DNA of the CDR3 is TGTGCCAGCAGCCCCTACCGGGACTTCCAAGAGACCCAGTACTTC. Combining the CDR3 with reference TRBV7-9 and TRBJ2-5 gives the whole variable domain DTGVSQNPRHKITKRGQNVTFRCDPISEHNRLYWYRQTLGQGPEFLTYFQNEAQLEKSRLLSDRFSAERPKGSFSTLEIQRTEQGDSAMYLCASSPYRDFQETQYFGPGTRLLVL.